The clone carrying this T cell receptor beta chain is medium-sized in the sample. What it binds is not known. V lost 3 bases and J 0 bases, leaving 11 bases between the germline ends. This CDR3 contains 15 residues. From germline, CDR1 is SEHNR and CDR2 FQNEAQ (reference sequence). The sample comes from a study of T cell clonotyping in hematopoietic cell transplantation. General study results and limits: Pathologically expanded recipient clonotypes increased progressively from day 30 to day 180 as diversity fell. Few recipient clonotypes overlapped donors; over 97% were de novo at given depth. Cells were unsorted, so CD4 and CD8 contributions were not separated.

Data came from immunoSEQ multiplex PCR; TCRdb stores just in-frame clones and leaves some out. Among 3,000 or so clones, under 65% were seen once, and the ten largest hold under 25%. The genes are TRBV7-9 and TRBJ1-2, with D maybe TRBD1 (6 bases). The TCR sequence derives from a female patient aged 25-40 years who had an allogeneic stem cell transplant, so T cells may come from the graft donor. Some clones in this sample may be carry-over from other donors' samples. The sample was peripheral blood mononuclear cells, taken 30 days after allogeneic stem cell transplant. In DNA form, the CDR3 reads TGTGCCAGCAGCTTTCGGACAGATTCTAACTATGGCTACACCTTC. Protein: CASSFRTDSNYGYTF.